This T cell receptor (beta chain) comes out of a study of blood T cell repertoires in COVID-19. Study summary: Researchers got acute and convalescent COVID-19 samples from the United States, Italy and Spain. T cells, B-cell-depleted T cells, or PBMCs supplied cDNA or gDNA.

The repertoire was sequenced with immunoSEQ multiplex PCR; TCRdb's copy has only in-frame clones and lacks some. The sample includes just over 85,000 clones, roughly nine tenths of them seen just once. Per the germline V gene, CDR1 is KGHSH and CDR2 is LQKENI. V shed 3 bases, J shed 2 bases, and the junction held 2 bases outside the gene matches. CDR3 length: 16 amino acids. Sequenced: peripheral blood. The V and J genes are TRBV18 and TRBJ2-1, with 12 nucleotides matching TRBD2. This clonotype was sampled from a man aged 50 to 59 with acute or convalescent COVID-19. The CDR3 protein is CASSPTSGGPYNEQFF. The CDR3 coding sequence is TGTGCCAGCTCACCCACTAGCGGGGGGCCCTACAATGAGCAGTTCTTC.